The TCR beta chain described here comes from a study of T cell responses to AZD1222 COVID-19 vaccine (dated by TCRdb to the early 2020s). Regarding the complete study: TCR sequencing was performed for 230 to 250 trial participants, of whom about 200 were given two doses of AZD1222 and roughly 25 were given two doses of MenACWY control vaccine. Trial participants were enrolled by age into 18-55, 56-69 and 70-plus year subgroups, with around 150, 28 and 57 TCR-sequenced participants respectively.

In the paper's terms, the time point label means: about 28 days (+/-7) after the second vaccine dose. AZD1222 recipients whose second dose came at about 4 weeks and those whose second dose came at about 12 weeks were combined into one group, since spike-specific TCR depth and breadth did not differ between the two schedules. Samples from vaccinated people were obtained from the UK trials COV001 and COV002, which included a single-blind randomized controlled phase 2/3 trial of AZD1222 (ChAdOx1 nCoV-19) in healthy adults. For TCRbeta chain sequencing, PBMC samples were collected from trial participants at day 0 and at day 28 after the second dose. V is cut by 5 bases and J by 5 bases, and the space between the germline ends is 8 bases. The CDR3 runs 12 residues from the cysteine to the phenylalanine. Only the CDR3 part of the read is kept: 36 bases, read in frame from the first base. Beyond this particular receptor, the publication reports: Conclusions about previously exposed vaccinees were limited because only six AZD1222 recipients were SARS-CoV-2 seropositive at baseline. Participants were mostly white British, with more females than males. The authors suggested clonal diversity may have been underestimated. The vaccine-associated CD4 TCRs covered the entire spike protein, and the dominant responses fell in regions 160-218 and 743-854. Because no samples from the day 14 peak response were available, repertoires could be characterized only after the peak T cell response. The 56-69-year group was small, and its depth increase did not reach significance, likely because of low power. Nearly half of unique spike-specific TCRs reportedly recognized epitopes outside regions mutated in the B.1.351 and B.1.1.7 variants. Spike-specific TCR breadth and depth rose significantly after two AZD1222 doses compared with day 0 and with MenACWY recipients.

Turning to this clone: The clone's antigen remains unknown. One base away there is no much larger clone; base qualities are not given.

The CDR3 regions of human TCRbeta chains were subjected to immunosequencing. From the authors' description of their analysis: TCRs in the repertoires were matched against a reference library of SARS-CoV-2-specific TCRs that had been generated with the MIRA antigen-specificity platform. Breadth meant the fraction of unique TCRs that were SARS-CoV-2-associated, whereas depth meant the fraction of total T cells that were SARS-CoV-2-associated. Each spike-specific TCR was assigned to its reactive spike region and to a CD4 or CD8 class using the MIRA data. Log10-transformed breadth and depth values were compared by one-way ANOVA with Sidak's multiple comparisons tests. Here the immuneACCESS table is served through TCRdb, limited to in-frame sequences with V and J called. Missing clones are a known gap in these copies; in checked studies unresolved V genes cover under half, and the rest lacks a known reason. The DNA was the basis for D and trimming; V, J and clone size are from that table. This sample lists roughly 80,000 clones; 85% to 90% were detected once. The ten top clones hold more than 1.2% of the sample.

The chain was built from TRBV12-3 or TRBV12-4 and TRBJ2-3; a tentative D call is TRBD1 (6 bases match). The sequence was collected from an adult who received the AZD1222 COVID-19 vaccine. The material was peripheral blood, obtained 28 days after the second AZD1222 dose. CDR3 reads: CASSNREDTQYF. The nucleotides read TGTGCCAGCAGTAACAGGGAAGATACGCAGTATTTT.